This is a list of T cell receptor beta chains from one sample in a study of cytomegalovirus exposure and HLA in healthy donors. Libraries were prepared by immunoSEQ multiplex PCR; TCRdb keeps only in-frame clonotypes and omits some of them. The data contain some 130,000 clones, approximately 82% of them seen just once; the ten biggest clones take up roughly 1.5%. The sequencing sample was made of PBMCs. The receptor source for this set is a female donor in good health and CMV-seronegative. The CDR3 runs from the conserved cysteine through the conserved F or W. The D gene is left open where the match is weak. Not every row has a clone size; where given, it reads once, few, many or a size class.

v_call: TRBV28
d_call: NA
j_call: TRBJ2-6
clone_size: NA
cdr3_nt: TGTGCCAGCAGTCCACAGGGTAGCTCTGGGGCCAACGTCCTGACTTTC
cdr3_aa: CASSPQGSSGANVLTF

v_call: TRBV28
d_call: NA
j_call: TRBJ1-1
clone_size: NA
cdr3_nt: TGTGCCAGCAGCTTCGCGCGGACTGAAGCTTTCTTT
cdr3_aa: CASSFARTEAFF

v_call: TRBV29-1
d_call: NA
j_call: TRBJ2-1
clone_size: once
cdr3_nt: TGCAGCGTTGAAAACGCGGCGGGCCATGAGCAGTTCTTC
cdr3_aa: CSVENAAGHEQFF

v_call: TRBV4-3
d_call: NA
j_call: TRBJ2-4
clone_size: NA
cdr3_nt: TGCGCCAGCAGCCAAGATAAACTCGACATTCAGTACTTC
cdr3_aa: CASSQDKLDIQYF

v_call: TRBV28
d_call: NA
j_call: TRBJ2-7
clone_size: NA
cdr3_nt: TGTGCCAGCAGTTCACGACAGGTAACCTACGAGCAGTACTTC
cdr3_aa: CASSSRQVTYEQYF

v_call: TRBV4-3
d_call: NA
j_call: TRBJ1-5
clone_size: NA
cdr3_nt: TGCGCCAGCAGCCGGCCTTGGCAGCCCCAGCATTTT
cdr3_aa: CASSRPWQPQHF

v_call: TRBV9
d_call: NA
j_call: TRBJ1-2
clone_size: NA
cdr3_nt: TGTGCCAGCAGGGGGGGGCTCGACTATGGCTACACCTTC
cdr3_aa: CASRGGLDYGYTF

v_call: TRBV28
d_call: TRBD2
j_call: TRBJ2-5
clone_size: NA
cdr3_nt: TGTGCCAGCAGTTTAATCGGGAGGGAGACCCAGTACTTC
cdr3_aa: CASSLIGRETQYF

v_call: TRBV7-9
d_call: NA
j_call: TRBJ1-1
clone_size: few
cdr3_nt: TGTGCCAGCGGAACACAGGGAAACACTGAAGCTTTCTTT
cdr3_aa: CASGTQGNTEAFF

v_call: TRBV5-4
d_call: TRBD1
j_call: TRBJ2-7
clone_size: few
cdr3_nt: TGTGCCAGCAGCTTGGGGGCCCGGACAGGGGGGAACTACGAGCAGTACTTC
cdr3_aa: CASSLGARTGGNYEQYF

v_call: TRBV4-3
d_call: NA
j_call: TRBJ2-1
clone_size: NA
cdr3_nt: TGCGCCAGCAGCCAAGATCAACTAACTGGCTCCTACAATGAGCAGTTCTTC
cdr3_aa: CASSQDQLTGSYNEQFF

v_call: TRBV7-6
d_call: NA
j_call: TRBJ2-5
clone_size: NA
cdr3_nt: TGTGCCAGCAGCTTAGCGAATGCGGGGGCCGGGGAGACCCAGTACTTC
cdr3_aa: CASSLANAGAGETQYF

v_call: TRBV19
d_call: TRBD1
j_call: TRBJ1-3
clone_size: NA
cdr3_nt: TGTGCCAGTAGTCCGGGACAGACCCACTCTGGAAACACCATATATTTT
cdr3_aa: CASSPGQTHSGNTIYF

v_call: TRBV27
d_call: TRBD1
j_call: TRBJ2-1
clone_size: NA
cdr3_nt: TGTGCCAGCAGCCACAGGGGGATTGAGCAGTTCTTC
cdr3_aa: CASSHRGIEQFF

v_call: TRBV4-3
d_call: NA
j_call: TRBJ1-5
clone_size: NA
cdr3_nt: TGCGCCAGCAGCCAACACATTCAGCAGCCCCAGCATTTT
cdr3_aa: CASSQHIQQPQHF

v_call: TRBV2
d_call: TRBD1
j_call: TRBJ2-5
clone_size: few
cdr3_nt: TGTGCCATATCCTTGGACAGGGGTCCAGAGACCCAGTACTTC
cdr3_aa: CAISLDRGPETQYF

v_call: TRBV7-3
d_call: TRBD2
j_call: TRBJ2-3
clone_size: NA
cdr3_nt: TGTGCCAGCAGCTTTGGGGGGGGTGCAGATACGCAGTATTTT
cdr3_aa: CASSFGGGADTQYF

v_call: TRBV5-8
d_call: TRBD1
j_call: TRBJ1-2
clone_size: NA
cdr3_nt: TGTGCCACACCCGGCGGGACAGGGGATGGCTACACCTTC
cdr3_aa: CATPGGTGDGYTF

v_call: TRBV6-5
d_call: NA
j_call: TRBJ2-5
clone_size: few
cdr3_nt: TGTGCCAGCAGTTACCTAGGTGGGGAGACCCAGTACTTC
cdr3_aa: CASSYLGGETQYF

v_call: TRBV30
d_call: NA
j_call: TRBJ1-3
clone_size: NA
cdr3_nt: TGTGCCTGGTCACAGGGCTCTGGAAACACCATATATTTT
cdr3_aa: CAWSQGSGNTIYF

v_call: TRBV11-1
d_call: TRBD2
j_call: TRBJ2-1
clone_size: NA
cdr3_nt: TGTGCCAGCAGCTCGGGACTAGCGGTATACAATGAGCAGTTCTTC
cdr3_aa: CASSSGLAVYNEQFF

v_call: TRBV27
d_call: TRBD1
j_call: TRBJ1-1
clone_size: NA
cdr3_nt: TGTGCCAGCAGTCCGCAGACAGGGGGGAACACTGAAGCTTTCTTT
cdr3_aa: CASSPQTGGNTEAFF

v_call: TRBV7-2
d_call: NA
j_call: TRBJ2-6
clone_size: NA
cdr3_nt: TGTGCCAGCAGCAGGAAGGTGCGGGGACAGATCTCTGGGGCCAACGTCCTGACTTTC
cdr3_aa: CASSRKVRGQISGANVLTF

v_call: TRBV7-2
d_call: NA
j_call: TRBJ1-2
clone_size: NA
cdr3_nt: TGTGCCAGCAGCTTAGTACAGGGTAACTATGGCTACACCTTC
cdr3_aa: CASSLVQGNYGYTF

v_call: TRBV11-2
d_call: TRBD2
j_call: TRBJ2-1
clone_size: NA
cdr3_nt: TGTGCCAGCAGCGCCCGGACTAGCGGCTGGAGCTCCTACAATGAGCAGTTCTTC
cdr3_aa: CASSARTSGWSSYNEQFF

v_call: TRBV28
d_call: TRBD2
j_call: TRBJ2-7
clone_size: once
cdr3_nt: TGTGCCAGCAGTCGACTAGCGGAGACCTACGAGCAGTACTTC
cdr3_aa: CASSRLAETYEQYF

v_call: TRBV28
d_call: TRBD1
j_call: TRBJ2-5
clone_size: few
cdr3_nt: TGTGCCAGCAGGGACAGGGCCCAAGAGACCCAGTACTTC
cdr3_aa: CASRDRAQETQYF

v_call: TRBV5-1
d_call: NA
j_call: TRBJ2-7
clone_size: NA
cdr3_nt: TGCGCCAGCAGCTTGACAGGGTACGAGCAGTACTTC
cdr3_aa: CASSLTGYEQYF

v_call: TRBV7-6
d_call: NA
j_call: TRBJ1-5
clone_size: NA
cdr3_nt: TGTGCCAGCAGCGCATCCACAGGGAATCAGCCCCAGCATTTT
cdr3_aa: CASSASTGNQPQHF

v_call: TRBV4-2
d_call: TRBD2
j_call: TRBJ2-1
clone_size: NA
cdr3_nt: TGTGCCAGCAACAACGCTGCTCGGGGTTGGCGGGAGGGCCCGCATGAGCAGTTCTTC
cdr3_aa: CASNNAARGWREGPHEQFF

v_call: TRBV7-6
d_call: TRBD2
j_call: TRBJ2-1
clone_size: NA
cdr3_nt: TGTGCCAGCAGCTCCTCAGGCGGGAGGGCCTACAATGAGCAGTTCTTC
cdr3_aa: CASSSSGGRAYNEQFF

v_call: TRBV2
d_call: TRBD1
j_call: TRBJ2-7
clone_size: NA
cdr3_nt: TGTGCCAGCAGTGCCGGGACAGGGGACGAGCAGTACTTC
cdr3_aa: CASSAGTGDEQYF

v_call: TRBV6-6
d_call: TRBD1
j_call: TRBJ1-5
clone_size: NA
cdr3_nt: TGTGCCAGCACCCCCAGACAGGGCTCCGGCAATCAGCCCCAGCATTTT
cdr3_aa: CASTPRQGSGNQPQHF

v_call: TRBV7-2
d_call: TRBD1
j_call: TRBJ2-7
clone_size: NA
cdr3_nt: TGTGCCAGCAGCCTAGACAGGGCTGGTTACGAGCAGTACTTC
cdr3_aa: CASSLDRAGYEQYF

v_call: TRBV28
d_call: TRBD1
j_call: TRBJ2-7
clone_size: many
cdr3_nt: TGTGCCAGCCACAGACAGGGCTATAAGAAAACCTACGAGCAGTACTTC
cdr3_aa: CASHRQGYKKTYEQYF

v_call: TRBV9
d_call: TRBD2
j_call: TRBJ2-1
clone_size: NA
cdr3_nt: TGTGCCAGCAGCTCAAGCGGGAGTGACTCCTACAATGAGCAGTTCTTC
cdr3_aa: CASSSSGSDSYNEQFF

v_call: TRBV4-1
d_call: NA
j_call: TRBJ2-7
clone_size: NA
cdr3_nt: TGCGCCAGCTCGACGACGCTAGTCGGGTACGAGCAGTACTTC
cdr3_aa: CASSTTLVGYEQYF

v_call: TRBV6-6
d_call: TRBD1
j_call: TRBJ1-1
clone_size: NA
cdr3_nt: TGTGCCAGCAGTCAACAGGGGGCGGACACTGAAGCTTTCTTT
cdr3_aa: CASSQQGADTEAFF

v_call: TRBV28
d_call: NA
j_call: TRBJ1-1
clone_size: NA
cdr3_nt: TGTGCCAGCAGTTTAAGAGGGCGGAGGGGCACTGAAGCTTTCTTT
cdr3_aa: CASSLRGRRGTEAFF

v_call: TRBV19
d_call: NA
j_call: TRBJ1-1
clone_size: NA
cdr3_nt: TGTGCCAGTATGGCGGCTGAAGCTTTCTTT
cdr3_aa: CASMAAEAFF

v_call: TRBV7-8
d_call: NA
j_call: TRBJ1-5
clone_size: NA
cdr3_nt: TGTGCCAGCAGCTCGACCGAGGCGGGCAATCAGCCCCAGCATTTT
cdr3_aa: CASSSTEAGNQPQHF

v_call: TRBV11-2
d_call: TRBD1
j_call: TRBJ1-2
clone_size: NA
cdr3_nt: TGTGCCAGCAGCCCTGGGACAGTCTGGGATGGCTACACCTTC
cdr3_aa: CASSPGTVWDGYTF

v_call: TRBV6-6
d_call: NA
j_call: TRBJ1-5
clone_size: NA
cdr3_nt: TGTGCCAGCAGCCCCCTCAAAGGGGGCAATCAGCCCCAGCATTTT
cdr3_aa: CASSPLKGGNQPQHF

v_call: TRBV2
d_call: TRBD1
j_call: TRBJ1-1
clone_size: NA
cdr3_nt: TGTGCCAGCAGTGCGGACAGGGCGAACACTGAAGCTTTCTTT
cdr3_aa: CASSADRANTEAFF

v_call: TRBV30
d_call: TRBD2
j_call: TRBJ2-3
clone_size: once
cdr3_nt: TGTGCCTCACGACTAGCGGGAGTGTTAGATACGCAGTATTTT
cdr3_aa: CASRLAGVLDTQYF

v_call: TRBV28
d_call: NA
j_call: TRBJ1-2
clone_size: NA
cdr3_nt: TGTGCCAGCAGTCGGCAGACAGCCTATGGCTACACCTTC
cdr3_aa: CASSRQTAYGYTF

v_call: TRBV11-2
d_call: NA
j_call: TRBJ2-1
clone_size: NA
cdr3_nt: TGTGCCAGCAGCTTAGGCGGGACCTCCTACAATGAGCAGTTCTTC
cdr3_aa: CASSLGGTSYNEQFF

v_call: TRBV7-9
d_call: NA
j_call: TRBJ2-1
clone_size: few
cdr3_nt: TGTGCCAGCAGCTTAGATTCGCGGAATGAGCAGTTCTTC
cdr3_aa: CASSLDSRNEQFF

v_call: TRBV30
d_call: NA
j_call: TRBJ2-7
clone_size: NA
cdr3_nt: TGTGCCGGGGGCGAAGGGATCTACGAGCAGTACTTC
cdr3_aa: CAGGEGIYEQYF

v_call: TRBV27
d_call: NA
j_call: TRBJ1-5
clone_size: NA
cdr3_nt: TGTGCCAGCAGTTTAGAGGGTCTTAGCAATCAGCCCCAGCATTTT
cdr3_aa: CASSLEGLSNQPQHF

v_call: TRBV5-1
d_call: TRBD1
j_call: TRBJ1-1
clone_size: NA
cdr3_nt: TGCGCCAGCAGCTTGGGACAGGGGAACATGAACACTGAAGCTTTCTTT
cdr3_aa: CASSLGQGNMNTEAFF

v_call: TRBV15
d_call: TRBD2
j_call: TRBJ2-7
clone_size: NA
cdr3_nt: TGTGCCACCAGAGTAGCGGGGGCCTACGAGCAGTACTTC
cdr3_aa: CATRVAGAYEQYF